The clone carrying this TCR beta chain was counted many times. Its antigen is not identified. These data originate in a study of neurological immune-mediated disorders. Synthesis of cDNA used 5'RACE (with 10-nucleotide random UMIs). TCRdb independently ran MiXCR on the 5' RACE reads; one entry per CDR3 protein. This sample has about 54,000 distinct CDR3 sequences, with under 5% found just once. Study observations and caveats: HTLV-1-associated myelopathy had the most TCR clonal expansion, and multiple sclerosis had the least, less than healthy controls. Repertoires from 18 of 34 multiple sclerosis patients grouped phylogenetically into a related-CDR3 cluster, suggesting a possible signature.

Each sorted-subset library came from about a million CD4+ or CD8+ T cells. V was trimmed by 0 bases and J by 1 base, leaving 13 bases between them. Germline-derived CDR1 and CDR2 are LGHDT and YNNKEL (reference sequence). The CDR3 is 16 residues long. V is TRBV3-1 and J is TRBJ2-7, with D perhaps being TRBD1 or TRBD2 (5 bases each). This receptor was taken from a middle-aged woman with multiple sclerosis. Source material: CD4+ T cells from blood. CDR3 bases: TGTGCCAGCAGCCAAGAAACGGGACCCGGGTCCTACGAGCAGTACTTC. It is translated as CASSQETGPGSYEQYF.